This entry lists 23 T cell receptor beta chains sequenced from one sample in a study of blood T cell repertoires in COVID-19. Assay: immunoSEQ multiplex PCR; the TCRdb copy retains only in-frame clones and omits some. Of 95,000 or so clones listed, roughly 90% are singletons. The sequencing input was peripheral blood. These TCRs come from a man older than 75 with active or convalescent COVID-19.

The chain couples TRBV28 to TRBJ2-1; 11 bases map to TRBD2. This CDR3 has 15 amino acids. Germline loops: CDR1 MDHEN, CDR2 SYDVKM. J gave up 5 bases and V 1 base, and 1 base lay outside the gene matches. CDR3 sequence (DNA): TGTGCCAGCAGTTTATTGACTAGCGGGAACAATGAGCAGTTCTTC. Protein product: CASSLLTSGNNEQFF.

The CDR3 spells CASSLSGHYNSPLHF. As DNA, the CDR3 is TGTGCCAGCAGTTTATCAGGACACTATAATTCACCCCTCCACTTT. The chain links TRBV28 to TRBJ1-6; D is perhaps TRBD1 (5 bases). The CDR3 totals 15 residues. Germline CDR1 reads MDHEN; CDR2 reads SYDVKM. Deletions cut 1 base from V and 3 bases from J, with 7 bases between.

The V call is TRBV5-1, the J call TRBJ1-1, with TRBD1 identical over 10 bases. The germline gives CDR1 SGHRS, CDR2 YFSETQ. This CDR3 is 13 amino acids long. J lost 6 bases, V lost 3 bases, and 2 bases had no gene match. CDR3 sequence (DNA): TGCGCCAGCAGCTGGGGGACAGGGGCTGAAGCTTTCTTT. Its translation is CASSWGTGAEAFF.

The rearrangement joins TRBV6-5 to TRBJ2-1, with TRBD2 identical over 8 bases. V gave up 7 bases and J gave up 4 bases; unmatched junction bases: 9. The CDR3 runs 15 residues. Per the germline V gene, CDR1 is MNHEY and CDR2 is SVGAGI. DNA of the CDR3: TGTGCCAGCAAGCAGTCTAGCGGGCAATACAATGAGCAGTTCTTC. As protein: CASKQSSGQYNEQFF.

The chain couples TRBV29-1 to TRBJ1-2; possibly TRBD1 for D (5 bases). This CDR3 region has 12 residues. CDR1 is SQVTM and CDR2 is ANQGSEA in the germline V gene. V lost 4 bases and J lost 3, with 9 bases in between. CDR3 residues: CSVATAHYGYTF. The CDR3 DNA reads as TGCAGCGTTGCGACAGCTCACTATGGCTACACCTTC.

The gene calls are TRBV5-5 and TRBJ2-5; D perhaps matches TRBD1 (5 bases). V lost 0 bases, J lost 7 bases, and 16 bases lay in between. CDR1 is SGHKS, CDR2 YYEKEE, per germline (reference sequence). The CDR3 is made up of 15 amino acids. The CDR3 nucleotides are TGTGCCAGCAGCTTGGCCGTTTCGGTCCAGGGGACCCAGTACTTC. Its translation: CASSLAVSVQGTQYF.

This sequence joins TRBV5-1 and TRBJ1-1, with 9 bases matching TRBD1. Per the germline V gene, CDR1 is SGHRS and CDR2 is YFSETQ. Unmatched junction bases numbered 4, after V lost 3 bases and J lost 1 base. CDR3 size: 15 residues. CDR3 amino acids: CASSWGQGGNTEAFF. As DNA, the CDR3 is TGCGCCAGCAGCTGGGGACAGGGCGGGAACACTGAAGCTTTCTTT.

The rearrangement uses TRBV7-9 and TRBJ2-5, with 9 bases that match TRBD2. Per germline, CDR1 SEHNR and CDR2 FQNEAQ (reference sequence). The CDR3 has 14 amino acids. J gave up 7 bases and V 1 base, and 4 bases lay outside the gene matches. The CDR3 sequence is CASSLVAGDGTQYF. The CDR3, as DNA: TGTGCCAGCAGCTTAGTAGCGGGAGATGGGACCCAGTACTTC.

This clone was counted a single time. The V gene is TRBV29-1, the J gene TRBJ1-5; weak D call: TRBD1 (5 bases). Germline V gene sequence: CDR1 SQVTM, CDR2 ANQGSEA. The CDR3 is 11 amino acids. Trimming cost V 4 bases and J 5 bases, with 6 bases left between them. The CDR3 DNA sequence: TGCAGCGTTGGGGGGGATCAGCCCCAGCATTTT. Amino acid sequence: CSVGGDQPQHF.

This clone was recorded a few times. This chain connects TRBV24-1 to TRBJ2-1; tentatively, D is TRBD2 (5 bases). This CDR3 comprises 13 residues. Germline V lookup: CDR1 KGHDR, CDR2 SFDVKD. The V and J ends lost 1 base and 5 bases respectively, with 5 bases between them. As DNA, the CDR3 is TGTGCCACCAGTGATTTAGCGGACAATGAGCAGTTCTTC. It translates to CATSDLADNEQFF.

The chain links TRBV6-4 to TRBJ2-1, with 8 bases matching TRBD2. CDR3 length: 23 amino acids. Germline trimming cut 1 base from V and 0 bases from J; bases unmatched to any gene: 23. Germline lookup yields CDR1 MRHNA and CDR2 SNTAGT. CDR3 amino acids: CASSDYTPVLAGSLLPSYNEQFF. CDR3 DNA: TGTGCCAGCAGTGACTACACCCCCGTTTTAGCGGGATCCCTCCTTCCCTCCTACAATGAGCAGTTCTTC.

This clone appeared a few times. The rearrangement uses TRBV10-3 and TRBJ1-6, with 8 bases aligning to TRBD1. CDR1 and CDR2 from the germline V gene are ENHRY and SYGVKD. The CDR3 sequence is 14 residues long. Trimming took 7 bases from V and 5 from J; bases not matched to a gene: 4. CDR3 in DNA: TGTGCCATCACCGTGGACAGGGATAATTCACCCCTCCACTTT. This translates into CAITVDRDNSPLHF.

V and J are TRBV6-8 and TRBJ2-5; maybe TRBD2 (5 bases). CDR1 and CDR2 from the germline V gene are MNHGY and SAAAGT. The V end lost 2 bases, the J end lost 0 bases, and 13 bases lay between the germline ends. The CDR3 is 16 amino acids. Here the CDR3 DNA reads TGTGCCAGCAGTTACGGTGGAGGCCAGTACCAAGAGACCCAGTACTTC. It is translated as CASSYGGGQYQETQYF.

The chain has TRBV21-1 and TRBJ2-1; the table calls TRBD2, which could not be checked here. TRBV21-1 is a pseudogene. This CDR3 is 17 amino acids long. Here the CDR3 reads CASNLGTSGSSYNEQFF. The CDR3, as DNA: TGTGCCAGCAATCTCGGGACTAGCGGAAGCTCCTACAATGAGCAGTTCTTC.

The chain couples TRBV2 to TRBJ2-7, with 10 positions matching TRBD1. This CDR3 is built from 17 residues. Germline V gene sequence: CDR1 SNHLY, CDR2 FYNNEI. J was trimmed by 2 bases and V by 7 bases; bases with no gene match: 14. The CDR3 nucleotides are TGTGCCAGCACTAGACTACCTGGACAGGGGGGCACCTACGAGCAGTACTTC. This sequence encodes CASTRLPGQGGTYEQYF.

The CDR3 DNA follows: TGTGCCAGCAGTCCGGACACGCGGAACACCATATATTTT. Protein sequence: CASSPDTRNTIYF. V is TRBV11-2 and J is TRBJ1-3; weak D call: TRBD1 (5 bases). CDR1 is SGHAT, CDR2 FQNNGV, per germline. This CDR3 spans 13 amino acids. Deletions cut 6 bases from V and 7 bases from J, with 13 bases between.

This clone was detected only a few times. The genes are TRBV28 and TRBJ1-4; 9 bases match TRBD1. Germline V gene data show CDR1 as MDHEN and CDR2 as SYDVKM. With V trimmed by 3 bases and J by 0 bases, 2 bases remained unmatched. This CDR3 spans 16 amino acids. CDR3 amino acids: CASSLDRGATNEKLFF. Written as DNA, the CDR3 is TGTGCCAGCAGTTTGGACAGGGGTGCAACTAATGAAAAACTGTTTTTT.

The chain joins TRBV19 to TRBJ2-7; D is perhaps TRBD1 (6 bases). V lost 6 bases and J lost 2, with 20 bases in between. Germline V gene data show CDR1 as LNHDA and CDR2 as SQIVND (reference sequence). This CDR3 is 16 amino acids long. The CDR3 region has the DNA TGTGCCAGTAGCTCGAGACCCCGAGGGGGAACCTACGAGCAGTACTTC. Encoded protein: CASSSRPRGGTYEQYF.

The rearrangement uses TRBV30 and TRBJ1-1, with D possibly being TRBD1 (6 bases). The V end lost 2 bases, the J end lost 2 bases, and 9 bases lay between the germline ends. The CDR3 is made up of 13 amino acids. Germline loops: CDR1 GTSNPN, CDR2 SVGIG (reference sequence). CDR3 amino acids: CAWSPGANTEAFF. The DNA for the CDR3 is TGTGCCTGGAGTCCAGGGGCCAACACTGAAGCTTTCTTT.

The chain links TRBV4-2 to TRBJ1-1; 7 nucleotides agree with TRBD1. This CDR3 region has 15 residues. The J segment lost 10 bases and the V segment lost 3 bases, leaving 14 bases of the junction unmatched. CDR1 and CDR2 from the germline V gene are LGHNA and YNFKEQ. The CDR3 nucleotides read TGTGCCAGCAGCCAGGGCAATGACAGGGCAAGTCCAGCTTTCTTT. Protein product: CASSQGNDRASPAFF.

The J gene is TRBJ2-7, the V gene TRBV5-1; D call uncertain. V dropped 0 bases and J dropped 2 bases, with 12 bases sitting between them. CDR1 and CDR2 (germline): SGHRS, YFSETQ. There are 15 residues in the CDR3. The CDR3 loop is CASSLATAPTYEQYF. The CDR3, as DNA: TGCGCCAGCAGCTTGGCTACAGCCCCTACCTACGAGCAGTACTTC.

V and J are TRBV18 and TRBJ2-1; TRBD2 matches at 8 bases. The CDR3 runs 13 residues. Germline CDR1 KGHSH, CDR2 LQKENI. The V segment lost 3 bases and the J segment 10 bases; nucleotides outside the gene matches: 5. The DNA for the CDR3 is TGTGCCAGCTCACCCTCGCCGGGAGGGGAGCAGTTCTTC. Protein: CASSPSPGGEQFF.

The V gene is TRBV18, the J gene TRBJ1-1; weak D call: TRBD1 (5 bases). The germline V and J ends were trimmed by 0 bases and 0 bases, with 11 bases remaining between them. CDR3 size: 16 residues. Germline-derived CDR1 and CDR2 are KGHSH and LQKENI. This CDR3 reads CASSPPSGLVNTEAFF. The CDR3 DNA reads TGTGCCAGCTCACCACCGTCAGGGTTGGTGAACACTGAAGCTTTCTTT. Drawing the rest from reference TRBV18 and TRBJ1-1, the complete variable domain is NAGVMQNPRHLVRRRGQEARLRCSPMKGHSHVYWYRQLPEEGLKFMVYLQKENIIDESGMPKERFSAEFPKEGPSILRIQQVVRGDSAAYFCASSPPSGLVNTEAFFGQGTRLTVV.